This T cell receptor (beta chain) was captured by sequencing in a study of shared clonotypes between healthy human individuals. Broader study findings: There were few donors, and this limited the genetic and exposure-history diversity represented.

Worth noting for this clone: Its antigen remains unidentified. The sample holds other DNA sequences that translate to the same CDR3.

The CDR3 covers 14 residues. CDR1 SNHLY and CDR2 FYNNEI come from the germline V gene. V lost 6 bases to trimming and J lost 1 base, with 10 bases between them. Once extracted for a subset, genomic DNA was divided evenly among several immunoSEQ plates. Source study methods: Junction-only sequences produced by ImmunoSEQ had no quality scores, so filtering differed. Method: immunoSEQ multiplex PCR; TCRdb's copy keeps in-frame clones and lacks some. V and J calls plus clone size are reproduced from that table; the DNA served to infer D and trimming. The sample yields about 2 million clones, roughly 96% seen once.

The TCR sequence derives from a young man in good health. The rearrangement uses TRBV2 and TRBJ1-5; D remains unclear. Sequencing input: naive CD4+ T cells sorted from blood. Subset: CD45RA+ positively selected. In DNA, the CDR3 is TGTGCCAGCAGCCCGGTCTCGAGCAATCAGCCCCAGCATTTT. It is translated as CASSPVSSNQPQHF.